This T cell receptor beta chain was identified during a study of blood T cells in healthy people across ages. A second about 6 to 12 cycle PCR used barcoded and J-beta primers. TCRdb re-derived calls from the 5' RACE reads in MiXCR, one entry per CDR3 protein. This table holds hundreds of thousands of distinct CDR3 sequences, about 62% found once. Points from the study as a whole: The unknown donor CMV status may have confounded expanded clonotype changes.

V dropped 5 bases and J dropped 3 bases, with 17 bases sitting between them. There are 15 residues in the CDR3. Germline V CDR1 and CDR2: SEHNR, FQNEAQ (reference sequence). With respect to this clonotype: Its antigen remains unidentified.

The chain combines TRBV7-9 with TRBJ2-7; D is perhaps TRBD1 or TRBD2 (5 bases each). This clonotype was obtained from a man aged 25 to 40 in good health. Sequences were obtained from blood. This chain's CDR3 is CASSGRGDVDYEQYF. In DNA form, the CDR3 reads TGTGCCAGCAGCGGAAGAGGGGACGTGGACTACGAGCAGTACTTC.